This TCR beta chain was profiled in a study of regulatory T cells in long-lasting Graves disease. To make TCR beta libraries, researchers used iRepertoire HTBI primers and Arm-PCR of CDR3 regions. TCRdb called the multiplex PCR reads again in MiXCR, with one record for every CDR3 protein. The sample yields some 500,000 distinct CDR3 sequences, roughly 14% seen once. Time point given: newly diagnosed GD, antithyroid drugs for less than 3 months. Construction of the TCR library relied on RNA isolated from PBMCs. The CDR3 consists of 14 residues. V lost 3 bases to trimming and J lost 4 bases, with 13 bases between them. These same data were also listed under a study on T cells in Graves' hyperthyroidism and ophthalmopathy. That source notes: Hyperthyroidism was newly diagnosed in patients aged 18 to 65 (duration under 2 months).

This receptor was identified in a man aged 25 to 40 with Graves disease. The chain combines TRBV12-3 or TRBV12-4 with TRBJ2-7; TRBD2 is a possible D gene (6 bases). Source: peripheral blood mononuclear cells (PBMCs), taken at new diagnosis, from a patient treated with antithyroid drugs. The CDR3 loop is CASSLRRDGYEQYF. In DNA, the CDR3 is TGTGCCAGCAGTTTGCGGCGGGACGGGTACGAGCAGTACTTC.